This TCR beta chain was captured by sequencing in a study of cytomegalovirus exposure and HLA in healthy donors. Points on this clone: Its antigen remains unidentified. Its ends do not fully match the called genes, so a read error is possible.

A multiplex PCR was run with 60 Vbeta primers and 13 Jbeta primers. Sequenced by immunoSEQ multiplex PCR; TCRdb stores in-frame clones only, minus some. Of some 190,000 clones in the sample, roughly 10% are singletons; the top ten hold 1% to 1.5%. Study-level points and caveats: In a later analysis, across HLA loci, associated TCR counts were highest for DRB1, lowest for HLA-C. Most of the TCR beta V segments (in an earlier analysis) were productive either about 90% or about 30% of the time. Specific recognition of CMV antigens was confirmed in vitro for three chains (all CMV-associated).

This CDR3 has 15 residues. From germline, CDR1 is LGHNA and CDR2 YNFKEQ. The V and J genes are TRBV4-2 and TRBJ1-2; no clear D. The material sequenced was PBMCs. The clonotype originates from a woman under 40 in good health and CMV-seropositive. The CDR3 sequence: CASSQDSIPNYAYTF. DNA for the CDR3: TGTGCCAGCAGCCAAGATTCGATTCCTAACTATGCCTACACCTTC.